Listed below are T cell receptor beta chains from one sample, sequenced in a study of response to subunit inactivated influenza vaccine. TCRdb re-called the RT-PCR reads with MiXCR, one entry per CDR3 protein. The sample lists more than 400,000 distinct CDR3 sequences, roughly 7.9% occurring once. The sequencing here drew on PBMCs from blood, taken 23 months after vaccination. The receptors were sampled from a man between 50 and 75 years old who received an inactivated influenza vaccine. CDR3s include the opening cysteine and the closing phenylalanine or tryptophan. A D gene is named only where the DNA matches it firmly. Clone size, where shown, is once, few, many, or a class for clones that have expanded.

CDR3 protein,CDR3 DNA,V gene,D gene,J gene,clone size,CDR3 length
CASSAGHRQGFQETQYF,TGTGCCAGCAGCGCAGGCCACCGACAGGGGTTCCAAGAGACCCAGTACTTC,TRBV9,TRBD1,TRBJ2-5,many,17
CASSRLTSGGHNEQFF,TGTGCCAGCAGCCGCCTCACAAGCGGGGGTCACAATGAGCAGTTCTTC,TRBV14,TRBD2,TRBJ2-1,many,16
CASRRGGANTEAFF,TGTGCCAGCAGGAGAGGGGGTGCAAACACTGAAGCTTTCTTT,TRBV7-9,NA,TRBJ1-1,NA,14
CASSRISDTQYF,TGTGCCAGCAGCCGGATCTCGGATACGCAGTATTTT,TRBV7-9,NA,TRBJ2-3,many,12
CASNHRDSSNYGYTF,TGTGCCAGCAACCACAGGGACAGTTCTAACTATGGCTACACCTTC,TRBV6-1,TRBD1,TRBJ1-2,NA,15
CASSPSHGEDTQYF,TGTGCCAGCAGCCCTTCCCATGGGGAAGATACGCAGTATTTT,TRBV4-2,NA,TRBJ2-3,few,14
CASSLGQGRKFF,TGTGCCAGCAGCCTGGGACAGGGAAGGAAGTTCTTC,TRBV11-2,TRBD1,TRBJ2-1,NA,12
CASSLSWGEGETQYF,TGTGCCAGCAGTTTATCTTGGGGGGAGGGTGAGACCCAGTACTTC,TRBV27,TRBD2,TRBJ2-5,few,15
CASSEGYNEQFF,TGTGCCAGCAGTGAAGGGTACAATGAGCAGTTCTTC,TRBV2,NA,TRBJ2-1,many,12
CSARQGTSPNGYTF,TGCAGTGCTAGGCAGGGGACCTCTCCTAATGGCTACACCTTC,TRBV20-1,NA,TRBJ1-2,many,14
CASSLAANRGTYNEQFF,TGCGCCAGCAGCTTGGCCGCCAACAGGGGAACCTACAATGAGCAGTTCTTC,TRBV5-1,TRBD1,TRBJ2-1,NA,17
CASGFREGLSNEQFF,TGTGCCAGTGGGTTCCGGGAGGGTCTTAGCAATGAGCAGTTCTTC,TRBV28,TRBD2,TRBJ2-1,many,15
CASSRTGGNEQYF,TGTGCCAGCAGTCGGACAGGGGGCAACGAGCAGTACTTC,TRBV6-2/TRBV6-3,TRBD1,TRBJ2-7,few,13
CASSLLEINTEAFF,TGCGCCAGCAGCTTGCTTGAAATTAACACTGAAGCTTTCTTT,TRBV5-1,NA,TRBJ1-1,NA,14
CSAREFLAGAYNEQFF,TGCAGTGCTAGAGAGTTCCTAGCGGGAGCCTACAATGAGCAGTTCTTC,TRBV20-1,TRBD2,TRBJ2-1,few,16
CASSYGGRNTGELFF,TGTGCCAGCAGTTACGGGGGGCGAAACACCGGGGAGCTGTTTTTT,TRBV6-5,NA,TRBJ2-2,few,15
CASSPGHGGSTDTQYF,TGCGCCAGCAGCCCAGGTCACGGGGGGAGCACAGATACGCAGTATTTT,TRBV4-3,TRBD2,TRBJ2-3,many,16
CASSPPGLIDEQFF,TGTGCCAGCTCACCACCTGGACTAATTGATGAGCAGTTCTTC,TRBV18,NA,TRBJ2-1,many,14
CASIGQGNTEAFF,TGTGCCAGCATAGGTCAGGGAAACACTGAAGCTTTCTTT,TRBV7-9,NA,TRBJ1-1,few,13
CASSPLAGGPVSYEQYF,TGTGCCAGCTCACCACTAGCGGGAGGGCCGGTCTCCTACGAGCAGTACTTC,TRBV18,TRBD2,TRBJ2-7,NA,17
CANDTTEAFF,TGTGCCAACGACACCACTGAAGCTTTCTTT,TRBV6-2/TRBV6-3,NA,TRBJ1-1,many,10
CASSYSHSKGDTQYF,TGTGCCAGCAGTTACTCACACAGCAAAGGAGATACGCAGTATTTT,TRBV6-5,NA,TRBJ2-3,NA,15
CASSLGPVVYGYTF,TGTGCCAGCAGCCTCGGACCGGTTGTCTATGGCTACACCTTC,TRBV7-2,NA,TRBJ1-2,few,14
CASSVRGVTGELFF,TGTGCCAGCAGTGTCCGGGGAGTCACCGGGGAGCTGTTTTTT,TRBV6-2/TRBV6-3,NA,TRBJ2-2,few,14
CASSQGPDRTGEQYF,TGTGCCAGCAGCCAAGGTCCGGACAGGACGGGGGAGCAGTACTTC,TRBV3-1,TRBD1,TRBJ2-7,NA,15
CASSPWVGLAGTSDTQYF,TGTGCCAGCTCACCATGGGTTGGACTAGCGGGGACTTCAGATACGCAGTATTTT,TRBV18,TRBD2,TRBJ2-3,NA,18
CASSPAAGGPYEQYF,TGTGCCAGCAGCCCAGCAGCGGGAGGGCCATACGAGCAGTACTTC,TRBV7-2,TRBD2,TRBJ2-7,many,15
CSARDRTWDITSYNEQFF,TGCAGTGCTAGAGATCGGACCTGGGATATCACGTCCTACAATGAGCAGTTCTTC,TRBV20-1,NA,TRBJ2-1,NA,18
CASSSLGTDTQYF,TGTGCCAGCAGTTCCCTTGGCACAGATACGCAGTATTTT,TRBV12-3/TRBV12-4,NA,TRBJ2-3,many,13
CASSLDPGQGTGYTF,TGCGCCAGCAGCTTGGACCCGGGACAGGGGACAGGCTACACCTTC,TRBV5-1,TRBD1,TRBJ1-2,NA,15
CASRTGSSNQPQHF,TGTGCCAGCAGGACAGGAAGCAGCAATCAGCCCCAGCATTTT,TRBV6-1,NA,TRBJ1-5,NA,14
CASSPGRRNTEAFF,TGTGCCAGCAGTCCGGGACGGCGAAACACTGAAGCTTTCTTT,TRBV12-3/TRBV12-4,NA,TRBJ1-1,many,14
CSVMARNYGYTF,TGCAGCGTTATGGCCAGGAACTATGGCTACACCTTC,TRBV29-1,NA,TRBJ1-2,NA,12
CASSAQNIQYF,TGTGCCAGCAGCGCCCAGAACATTCAGTACTTC,TRBV7-2,NA,TRBJ2-4,many,11
CASSSGGTWNTGELFF,TGTGCCAGCAGCTCAGGGGGGACTTGGAACACCGGGGAGCTGTTTTTT,TRBV7-7,NA,TRBJ2-2,few,16
CSVEGSGSLNEQYF,TGCAGCGTTGAGGGTAGCGGGAGTCTCAACGAGCAGTACTTC,TRBV29-1,TRBD2,TRBJ2-7,NA,14
CASTLTGALTDTQYF,TGTGCCAGCACCTTGACAGGGGCCCTCACAGATACGCAGTATTTT,TRBV12-3/TRBV12-4,TRBD1,TRBJ2-3,few,15
CASSLGQSHTRTDTQYF,TGTGCCAGCAGCTTAGGGCAGTCTCATACCCGCACAGATACGCAGTATTTT,TRBV7-9,NA,TRBJ2-3,few,17
CASSFGSPISNQPQHF,TGTGCCAGCAGTTTTGGATCACCAATTAGCAATCAGCCCCAGCATTTT,TRBV12-3/TRBV12-4,NA,TRBJ1-5,few,16
CASSFKHLAGDF,TGTGCCAGCAGCTTCAAACATCTAGCGGGAGATTTC,TRBV11-2,TRBD2,TRBJ2-7,NA,12
CATSRALQGRDTQYF,TGTGCCACCAGCAGAGCCCTACAGGGCAGAGATACGCAGTATTTT,TRBV15,NA,TRBJ2-3,many,15
CSVARDYFYNEQFF,TGCAGCGTCGCTAGGGACTATTTTTACAATGAGCAGTTCTTC,TRBV29-1,TRBD2,TRBJ2-1,many,14
CASSSGRPSSREQFF,TGTGCCAGCAGCTCCGGGAGACCCTCCTCTCGGGAGCAGTTCTTC,TRBV7-3,NA,TRBJ2-1,few,15
CASSLWGGEAFF,TGTGCCAGCAGTTTATGGGGGGGGGAAGCTTTCTTT,TRBV28,NA,TRBJ1-1,NA,12
CASSVGGNLGQTEQYF,TGTGCCAGCAGCGTAGGAGGGAATCTAGGACAAACCGAGCAGTACTTC,TRBV9,NA,TRBJ2-7,NA,16
CASSLSRGFVSGYTF,TGTGCCAGCAGTCTGAGTCGTGGGTTTGTCTCCGGCTACACCTTC,TRBV27,NA,TRBJ1-2,few,15
CASSLEQTAFNQPQHF,TGTGCCAGCAGCTTAGAGCAGACGGCCTTCAATCAGCCCCAGCATTTT,TRBV7-8,NA,TRBJ1-5,few,16
CASSQFPAGGQLFF,TGCGCCAGCAGCCAATTTCCGGCAGGGGGGCAACTGTTTTTT,TRBV4-3,TRBD1,TRBJ1-4,many,14
CASSLTPGTRGELFF,TGCGCCAGCAGCTTGACCCCCGGGACACGTGGGGAGCTGTTTTTT,TRBV5-1,NA,TRBJ2-2,few,15
CATRGQGDSETQYF,TGTGCCACCAGAGGACAGGGAGATTCGGAGACCCAGTACTTC,TRBV24-1,TRBD1,TRBJ2-5,few,14
CASTVTGETQYF,TGTGCCAGCACCGTTACGGGGGAGACCCAGTACTTC,TRBV6-1,NA,TRBJ2-5,NA,12
CSVDRKRDEQFF,TGCAGCGTTGATAGAAAGCGCGATGAGCAGTTCTTC,TRBV29-1,NA,TRBJ2-1,many,12
CSASGLAGTYEQYF,TGCAGTGCTAGCGGGCTAGCGGGGACCTACGAGCAGTACTTC,TRBV20-1,TRBD2,TRBJ2-7,few,14
CSVGLGGYYGYTF,TGCAGCGTTGGTTTGGGCGGGTACTATGGCTACACCTTC,TRBV29-1,NA,TRBJ1-2,NA,13
CASSERGQGYYNEQFF,TGTGCCAGCAGTGAACGGGGACAGGGATACTACAATGAGCAGTTCTTC,TRBV6-1,TRBD1,TRBJ2-1,NA,16
CSALRRTGEKANEKLFF,TGCAGTGCCCTCCGCCGGACAGGGGAGAAGGCTAATGAAAAACTGTTTTTT,TRBV20-1,TRBD1,TRBJ1-4,NA,17